This T cell receptor (beta chain) was retrieved from a study of cytomegalovirus exposure and HLA in healthy donors. Overall study: The same platform was used for the 110 or so validation repertoires as for the approximately 670 first-cohort repertoires, as reported in a later analysis. Study results and limitations: Generally TCR sequences proved uncommon, though certain public TCRs appeared in numerous donors.

The table came from immunoSEQ multiplex PCR; TCRdb's copy has only in-frame clones and leaves some out. This table holds under 140,000 clones, 89% found once. Germline values: CDR1 SGHVS, CDR2 FQNEAQ. The CDR3 runs to 13 residues. Trimming shortened V by 2 bases and J by 1 base, and 4 bases separated the two germline ends. A note on this clone: The antigen is not known.

The clonotype comes from a young woman in good health and CMV-seronegative. The chain joins TRBV7-8 to TRBJ2-3; D unclear. Source material: PBMCs. CDR3: CASSLLGTDTQYF. Written as DNA, the CDR3 is TGTGCCAGCAGCTTACTTGGCACAGATACGCAGTATTTT.